This passage covers 27 T cell receptor beta chains from one sample sequenced in a study of patients and donors after allogeneic stem cell transplantation. From the RT-PCR reads, TCRdb called clonotypes with MiXCR, one entry per CDR3 protein. The repertoire consists of about 210,000 distinct CDR3 sequences, with 38% occurring once and the leading ten covering roughly 12%. Sequenced input: blood, either unsorted or a sorted T cell fraction (not recorded which). The receptors stem from a human donor who was either an allogeneic HSCT recipient or a stem cell or donor lymphocyte infusion donor (not recorded which). It is not recorded whose cells these are; they may come from a transplant donor.

The chain couples TRBV12-3 or TRBV12-4 to TRBJ2-2; D gene uncertain. CDR3 length: 12 residues. V lost 6 bases and J lost 6, with 8 bases in between. Here the CDR3 DNA reads TGTGCCAGCAGCCGAGGTGCCGGGGAGCTGTTTTTT. Its protein is CASSRGAGELFF.

V gene TRBV20-1 combines with J gene TRBJ2-3; D is unclear. Per germline, CDR1 DFQATT and CDR2 SNEGSKA (reference sequence). The CDR3 has 13 amino acids. Trimming removed 2 bases from V and 3 bases from J, with 9 bases in between. CDR3 protein: CSARLMFTDTQYF. CDR3 coding DNA: TGCAGTGCTAGACTGATGTTTACAGATACGCAGTATTTT.

This clonotype appeared a few times. This chain uses TRBV10-3 with TRBJ1-2, with 9 bases aligning to TRBD1. The CDR3 sequence is 16 residues long. V dropped 3 bases and J dropped 4; count of bases not matched to a gene: 9. Germline-derived CDR1 and CDR2 are ENHRY and SYGVKD. The CDR3 here is CAISDPRTGASYGYTF. The CDR3 nucleotides are TGTGCCATCAGTGACCCCCGGACAGGGGCTAGCTATGGCTACACCTTC.

This clonotype was picked up a small number of times. The chain recombines TRBV10-3 with TRBJ2-7, with D maybe TRBD1 (7 bases). V was pared by 4 bases and J by 3 bases, with 16 bases between. Per the germline V gene, CDR1 is ENHRY and CDR2 is SYGVKD. The CDR3 runs to 15 residues. The CDR3 DNA reads TGTGCCATCAGTGGACTGGAGCAGGGGGGCTACGAGCAGTACTTC. This codes for CAISGLEQGGYEQYF.

The rearrangement uses TRBV3-1 and TRBJ1-3; the match to TRBD1 covers 8 bases. Germline V gene sequence: CDR1 LGHDT, CDR2 YNNKEL (reference sequence). The CDR3 is 18 amino acids. V dropped 1 base and J dropped 2; count of bases not matched to a gene: 10. The CDR3: CASSQGSIQGATGNTIYF. In DNA form, the CDR3 reads TGTGCCAGCAGCCAAGGGAGTATCCAGGGGGCAACTGGAAACACCATATATTTT.

The chain uses TRBV20-1 and TRBJ1-1; no definite D call. Trimming cost V 1 base and J 0 bases, with 6 bases left between them. The CDR3 contains 13 residues. The germline gives CDR1 DFQATT, CDR2 SNEGSKA (reference sequence). CDR3 sequence reads: CSARAVMNTEAFF. The DNA of the CDR3 is TGCAGTGCTAGAGCTGTAATGAACACTGAAGCTTTCTTT.

The chain couples TRBV7-8 to TRBJ2-3; either TRBD1 or TRBD2 may supply D (6 bases each). The CDR3 consists of 15 residues. Trimming cost V 11 bases and J 5 bases, with 23 bases left between them. Germline V gene lookup returns CDR1 SGHVS and CDR2 FQNEAQ. The CDR3 nucleotides are TGTGCCGGGGCCCATCGGGGGCGGCCGGGAGATACGCAGTATTTT. Translation: CAGAHRGRPGDTQYF. Full variable domain (remainder filled in from reference TRBV7-8 and TRBJ2-3): GAGVSQSPRYKVAKRGQDVALRCDPISGHVSLFWYQQALGQGPEFLTYFQNEAQLDKSGLPSDRFFAERPEGSVSTLKIQRTQQEDSAVYLCAGAHRGRPGDTQYFGPGTRLTVL.

This clonotype was counted a single time. The chain couples TRBV20-1 to TRBJ2-1; 7 positions match TRBD1. Germline V gene data show CDR1 as DFQATT and CDR2 as SNEGSKA (reference sequence). After removal of 6 bases from V and 7 bases from J, the junction contained 12 bases not matched to a gene. The CDR3 contains 14 residues. The CDR3 spells CSASPGGLGNEQFF. In nucleotides, the CDR3 is TGCAGTGCCTCACCAGGGGGTCTTGGAAATGAGCAGTTCTTC.

This clonotype is a singleton in its sample. The rearrangement joins TRBV6-1 to TRBJ2-3, with D uncertain. The CDR3 totals 13 residues. V was pared by 5 bases and J by 3 bases, with 9 bases between. Germline V lookup: CDR1 MNHNS, CDR2 SASEGT. The CDR3 loop reads CASSPGNTDTQYF. In nucleotides, the CDR3 is TGTGCCAGCAGTCCCGGAAATACAGATACGCAGTATTTT.

The sample holds a few counts of this clonotype. The chain recombines TRBV4-3 with TRBJ1-1; D unresolved. V was shortened by 1 base and J by 5 bases, with 17 bases between the two germline ends. Per the germline V gene, CDR1 is LGHNA and CDR2 is YSLEER. This CDR3 contains 16 residues. Here the CDR3 DNA reads TGCGCCAGCAGCCAAGGTCTTACACCCCCGGGAACTGAAGCTTTCTTT. It specifies CASSQGLTPPGTEAFF.

The chain combines TRBV7-2 with TRBJ1-2, with D possibly being TRBD1 (6 bases). In germline, CDR1 is SGHTA, CDR2 FQGNSA. V was shortened by 3 bases and J by 3 bases, with 8 bases between the two germline ends. This CDR3 is built from 13 residues. CDR3: CASSFRQDYGYTF. In nucleotides, the CDR3 is TGTGCCAGCAGCTTCAGACAGGACTATGGCTACACCTTC.

CDR3 coding DNA: TGTGCCTGGACCTACCCGGACACCAAGAACACTGAAGCTTTCTTT. Translating gives CAWTYPDTKNTEAFF. V is TRBV30 and J is TRBJ1-1, with D possibly being TRBD1 (5 bases). CDR1 and CDR2 (germline): GTSNPN, SVGIG (reference sequence). This CDR3 comprises 15 residues. The V end was cut by 4 bases, the J end by 1 base, with 16 bases between.

This clonotype was counted between two and nine times. This CDR3 reads CASRLGLGGQPQHF. CDR3 DNA: TGTGCCAGCAGACTCGGACTTGGAGGACAGCCCCAGCATTTT. The chain couples TRBV28 to TRBJ1-5; no clear D. CDR1 is MDHEN, CDR2 SYDVKM, per germline. Trimming left V 6 bases short and J 7 bases short, with 16 bases between. The CDR3 totals 14 residues.

This clonotype was counted a few times. The rearrangement uses TRBV20-1 and TRBJ1-1; 9 bases agree with TRBD1. The CDR3 extends over 13 amino acids. CDR1 DFQATT and CDR2 SNEGSKA come from the germline V gene (reference sequence). With 5 bases clipped from V and 3 bases from J, the junction kept 4 bases outside the gene matches. Here the CDR3 DNA reads TGCAGTGCTGGGTACAGGGGGCACACTGAAGCTTTCTTT. Its translation: CSAGYRGHTEAFF.

The J gene is TRBJ1-1, the V gene TRBV12-3 or TRBV12-4; tentatively, D is TRBD1 (6 bases). Deletions cut 7 bases from V and 5 bases from J, with 17 bases between. The CDR3 covers 14 residues. CDR3 sequence (DNA): TGTGCCAGCACCTCCCCCGGGGGCGGGACTGAAGCTTTCTTT. Protein product: CASTSPGGGTEAFF.

This clonotype was seen at least ten times. CDR3 loop: CASSLALGQGSQYF. CDR3 nucleotides: TGCGCCAGCAGCTTGGCCCTAGGACAGGGGTCCCAGTACTTC. This chain links TRBV5-1 with TRBJ2-5, with 9 bases fitting TRBD1. This CDR3 comprises 14 residues. CDR1 SGHRS and CDR2 YFSETQ come from the germline V gene. The junction had 6 bases not matched to a gene; V was cut back by 0 bases and J by 9 bases.

This clonotype occurred a few times. The chain recombines TRBV5-1 with TRBJ1-2, with 7 bases fitting TRBD1. The CDR3 extends over 16 amino acids. Trimming removed 0 bases from V and 8 bases from J; junction bases left unmatched: 13. Per germline, CDR1 SGHRS and CDR2 YFSETQ. Here the CDR3 reads CASSLDGQATMFGYTF. The CDR3 DNA sequence: TGCGCCAGCAGCTTGGACGGACAGGCCACTATGTTCGGCTACACCTTC. The variable domain in full, with the rest retrieved from reference TRBV5-1 and TRBJ1-2, is KAGVTQTPRYLIKTRGQQVTLSCSPISGHRSVSWYQQTPGQGLQFLFEYFSETQRNKGNFPGRFSGRQFSNSRSEMNVSTLELGDSALYLCASSLDGQATMFGYTFGSGTRLTVV.

J is TRBJ2-2 and V is TRBV12-3 or TRBV12-4; 7 bases agree with TRBD2. Germline trimming cut 7 bases from V and 6 bases from J; bases unmatched to any gene: 5. CDR3 length: 13 amino acids. CDR3 region: CASIIGGAGELFF. Written as DNA, the CDR3 is TGTGCCAGCATCATTGGGGGGGCCGGGGAGCTGTTTTTT.

The chain couples TRBV27 to TRBJ1-2, with a tentative D call TRBD1 (6 bases). Trimming shortened V by 6 bases and J by 5 bases, and 13 bases separated the two germline ends. This CDR3 is built from 13 residues. Germline-derived CDR1 and CDR2 are MNHEY and SMNVEV (reference sequence). The DNA of the CDR3 is TGTGCCAGCAGACAGGGAAGAGGGTATGGCTACACCTTC. It yields the protein CASRQGRGYGYTF.

This clonotype showed up just a few times. One end of the junction is discordant with germline, which a read error may explain. This chain links TRBV5-1 with TRBJ1-6; D possibly corresponds to TRBD1 (5 bases). The CDR3 length is 15 residues. CDR1 is SGHRS and CDR2 is YFSETQ in the germline V gene. Written as DNA, the CDR3 is TGCGCCAGCACCTTGGGGGTATCCTATAATTCACCCCTCCACTTT. Translated: CASTLGVSYNSPLHF.

CDR3 in DNA: TGTGCCAGCAGTTTACAGGTTAGCGGGGTGGATACGCAGTATTTT. Residues: CASSLQVSGVDTQYF. The V call is TRBV12-3 or TRBV12-4, the J call TRBJ2-3; 8 bases are a match to TRBD2. Trimming took 2 bases from V and 6 from J; bases not matched to a gene: 7. This CDR3 comprises 15 residues.

This clonotype was seen a few times. V usage is TRBV10-2 and J usage is TRBJ2-3; 16 bases map to TRBD2. Trimming at V came to 0 bases and at J to 2 bases, leaving 8 bases not matched to a gene. CDR1 and CDR2 from the germline V gene are WSHSY and SAAADI. The CDR3 contains 20 residues. CDR3 region: CASSESGLAGGHVDTDTQYF. In DNA form, the CDR3 reads TGCGCCAGCAGTGAGTCGGGACTAGCGGGGGGGCACGTTGACACAGATACGCAGTATTTT.

The genes are TRBV6-1 and TRBJ1-2; tentative D call: TRBD1 (6 bases). V was pared by 6 bases and J by 8 bases, with 16 bases between. The V gene's germline CDR1 is MNHNS and CDR2 SASEGT. The CDR3 loop spans 13 amino acids. CDR3 amino acids: CASSQNRARGYTF. In nucleotides, the CDR3 is TGTGCCAGCAGCCAGAACAGGGCGAGAGGCTACACCTTC.

V is TRBV7-2 and J is TRBJ2-1; 8 nucleotides align to TRBD2. The length of the CDR3 is 14 residues. CDR1 and CDR2 from the germline V gene are SGHTA and FQGNSA. In DNA form, the CDR3 reads TGTGCAACGCAGCGGGGGCCCCGGAACAATGAGCAGTTCTTC. As protein: CATQRGPRNNEQFF.

In this sample, this clonotype turned up a few times. The chain uses TRBV20-1 and TRBJ1-5; D unresolved. CDR3 size: 14 residues. The V end was cut by 5 bases, the J end by 1 base, with 12 bases between. Germline loops: CDR1 DFQATT, CDR2 SNEGSKA (reference sequence). The CDR3: CSARVYQSNQPQHF. The CDR3 DNA reads as TGCAGTGCTCGAGTATACCAAAGCAATCAGCCCCAGCATTTT.

This clonotype has only a few counts. This chain links TRBV18 with TRBJ1-3; D unclear. V was trimmed by 2 bases and J by 3 bases, leaving 14 bases between them. CDR1 KGHSH and CDR2 LQKENI come from the germline V gene. This CDR3 is 16 amino acids long. The CDR3 region is CASSPVEAPSGNTIYF. CDR3 in DNA: TGTGCCAGCTCACCAGTGGAAGCTCCAAGTGGAAACACCATATATTTT.

The V and J genes are TRBV10-3 and TRBJ2-5; TRBD1 aligns across 10 bases. Germline-derived CDR1 and CDR2 are ENHRY and SYGVKD. Trimming took 4 bases from V and 5 from J; bases not matched to a gene: 7. The CDR3 has 15 residues. The CDR3 DNA is TGTGCCATCAGTGCTCGGGACAGGGGATCCGAGACCCAGTACTTC. Translated, it gives CAISARDRGSETQYF.